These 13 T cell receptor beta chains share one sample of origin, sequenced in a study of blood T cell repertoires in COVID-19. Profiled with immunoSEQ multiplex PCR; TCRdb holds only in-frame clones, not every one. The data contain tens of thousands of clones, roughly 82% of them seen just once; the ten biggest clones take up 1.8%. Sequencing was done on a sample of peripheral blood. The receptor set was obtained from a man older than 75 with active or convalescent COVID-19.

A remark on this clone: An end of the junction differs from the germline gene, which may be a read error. In DNA form, the CDR3 reads TGCGCCAGCAGTTTGGACTCATCTAGCACAGATACGCAGTATTTT. Translating gives CASSLDSSSTDTQYF. The chain employs TRBV5-1 and TRBJ2-3; a possible D gene is TRBD2 (5 bases). Germline assignment: CDR1 SGHRS and CDR2 YFSETQ. The length of the CDR3 is 15 residues.

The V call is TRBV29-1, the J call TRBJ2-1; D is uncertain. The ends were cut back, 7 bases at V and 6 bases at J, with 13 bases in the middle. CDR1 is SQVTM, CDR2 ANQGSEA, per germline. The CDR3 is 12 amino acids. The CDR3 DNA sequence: TGCAGCGCGAGGAGTCAACTCAATGAGCAGTTCTTC. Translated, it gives CSARSQLNEQFF.

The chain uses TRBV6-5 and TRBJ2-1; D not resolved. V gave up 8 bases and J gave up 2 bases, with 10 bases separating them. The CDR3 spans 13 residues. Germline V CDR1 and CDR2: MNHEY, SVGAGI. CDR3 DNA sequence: TGTGCCAGCGAGGCTAACCCCTACAATGAGCAGTTCTTC. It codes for CASEANPYNEQFF.

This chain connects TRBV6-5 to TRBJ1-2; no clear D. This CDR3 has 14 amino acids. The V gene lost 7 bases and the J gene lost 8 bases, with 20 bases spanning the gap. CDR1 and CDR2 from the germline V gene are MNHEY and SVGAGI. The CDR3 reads CASNQIWGVGGYTF. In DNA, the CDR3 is TGTGCCAGCAATCAAATCTGGGGAGTTGGGGGCTACACCTTC.

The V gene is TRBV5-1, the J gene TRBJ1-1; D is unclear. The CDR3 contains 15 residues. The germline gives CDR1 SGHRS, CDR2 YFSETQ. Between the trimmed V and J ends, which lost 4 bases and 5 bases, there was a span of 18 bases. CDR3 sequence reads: CASSKGGVTGTEAFF. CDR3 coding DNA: TGCGCCAGCAGCAAGGGCGGGGTTACGGGAACTGAAGCTTTCTTT.

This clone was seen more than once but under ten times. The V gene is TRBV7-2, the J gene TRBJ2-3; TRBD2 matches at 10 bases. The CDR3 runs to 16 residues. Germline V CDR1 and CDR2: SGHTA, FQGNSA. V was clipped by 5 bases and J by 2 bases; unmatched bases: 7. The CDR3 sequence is CASSHRTSGPTDTQYF. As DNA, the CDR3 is TGTGCCAGCAGCCACCGGACTAGCGGCCCCACAGATACGCAGTATTTT.

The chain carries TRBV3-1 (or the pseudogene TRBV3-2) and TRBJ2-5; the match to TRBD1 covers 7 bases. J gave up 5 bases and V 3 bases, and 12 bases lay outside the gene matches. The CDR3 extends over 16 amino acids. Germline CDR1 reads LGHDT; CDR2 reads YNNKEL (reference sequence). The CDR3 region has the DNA TGTGCCAGCAGCCAGGGGAAGGGACAGTGGATCGAGACCCAGTACTTC. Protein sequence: CASSQGKGQWIETQYF.

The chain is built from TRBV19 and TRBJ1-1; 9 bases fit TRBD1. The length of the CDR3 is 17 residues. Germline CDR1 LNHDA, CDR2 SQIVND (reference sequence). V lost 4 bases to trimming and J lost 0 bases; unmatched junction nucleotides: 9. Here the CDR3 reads CASSNPGQGVLNTEAFF. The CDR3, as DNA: TGTGCCAGTAGTAACCCGGGACAGGGCGTCCTGAACACTGAAGCTTTCTTT. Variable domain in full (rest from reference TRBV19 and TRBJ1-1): DGGITQSPKYLFRKEGQNVTLSCEQNLNHDAMYWYRQDPGQGLRLIYYSQIVNDFQKGDIAEGYSVSREKKESFPLTVTSAQKNPTAFYLCASSNPGQGVLNTEAFFGQGTRLTVV.

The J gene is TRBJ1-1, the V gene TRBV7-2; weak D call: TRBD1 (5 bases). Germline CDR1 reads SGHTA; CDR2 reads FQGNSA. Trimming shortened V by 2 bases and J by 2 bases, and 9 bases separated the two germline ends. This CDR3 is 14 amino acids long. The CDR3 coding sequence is TGTGCCAGCAGCTTAATGGGGGGAAACACTGAAGCTTTCTTT. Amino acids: CASSLMGGNTEAFF.

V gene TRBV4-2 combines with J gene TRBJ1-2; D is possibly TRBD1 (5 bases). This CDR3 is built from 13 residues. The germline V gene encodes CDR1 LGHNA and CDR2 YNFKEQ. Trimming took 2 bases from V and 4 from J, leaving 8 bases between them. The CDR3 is CASSQSGPYGYTF. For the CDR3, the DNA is TGTGCCAGCAGCCAATCAGGGCCCTATGGCTACACCTTC.

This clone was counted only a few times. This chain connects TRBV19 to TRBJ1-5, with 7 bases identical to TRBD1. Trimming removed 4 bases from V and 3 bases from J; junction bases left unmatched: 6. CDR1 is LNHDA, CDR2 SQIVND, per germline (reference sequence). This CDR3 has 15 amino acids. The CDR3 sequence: CASSSRDRINQPQHF. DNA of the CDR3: TGTGCCAGTAGTAGTAGGGACAGAATCAATCAGCCCCAGCATTTT. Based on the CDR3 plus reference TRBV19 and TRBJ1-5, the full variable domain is DGGITQSPKYLFRKEGQNVTLSCEQNLNHDAMYWYRQDPGQGLRLIYYSQIVNDFQKGDIAEGYSVSREKKESFPLTVTSAQKNPTAFYLCASSSRDRINQPQHFGDGTRLSIL.

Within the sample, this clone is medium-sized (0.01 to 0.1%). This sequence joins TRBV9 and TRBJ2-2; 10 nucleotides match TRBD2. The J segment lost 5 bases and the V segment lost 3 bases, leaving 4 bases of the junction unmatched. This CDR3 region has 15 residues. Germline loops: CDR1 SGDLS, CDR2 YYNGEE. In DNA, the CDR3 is TGTGCCAGCAGCGCAAGCGGGGGGGATACCGGGGAGCTGTTTTTT. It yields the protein CASSASGGDTGELFF. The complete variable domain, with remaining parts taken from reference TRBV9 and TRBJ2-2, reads DSGVTQTPKHLITATGQRVTLRCSPRSGDLSVYWYQQSLDQGLQFLIQYYNGEERAKGNILERFSAQQFPDLHSELNLSSLELGDSALYFCASSASGGDTGELFFGEGSRLTVL.

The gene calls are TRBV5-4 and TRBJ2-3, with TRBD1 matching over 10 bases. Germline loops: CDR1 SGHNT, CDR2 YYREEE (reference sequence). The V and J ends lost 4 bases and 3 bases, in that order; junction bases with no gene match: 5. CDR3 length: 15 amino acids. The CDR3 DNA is TGTGCCAGCAGCAGACGGGACAGGGGTACAGATACGCAGTATTTT. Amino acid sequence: CASSRRDRGTDTQYF.